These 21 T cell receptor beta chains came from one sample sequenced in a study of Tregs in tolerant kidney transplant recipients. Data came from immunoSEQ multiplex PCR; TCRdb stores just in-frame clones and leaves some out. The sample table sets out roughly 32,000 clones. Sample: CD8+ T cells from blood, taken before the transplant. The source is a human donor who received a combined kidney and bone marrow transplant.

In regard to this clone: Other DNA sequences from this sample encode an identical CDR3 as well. The CDR3 sequence is CASSITGGNEQYF. Partial CDR3 DNA: TGTGCCAGTAGTATAACGGGGGGCAACGAG. The rearrangement links TRBV19 to TRBJ2-7; D is possibly TRBD2 (7 bases). The sequenced fragment ends 3 residues before the CDR3 boundary, so the rest is inferred from the germline J gene. The CDR3 is 13 amino acids. With 2 bases removed from V and 5 bases from J, the gap between germline ends came to 10 bases. Germline V gives CDR1 LNHDA, CDR2 SQIVND (reference sequence).

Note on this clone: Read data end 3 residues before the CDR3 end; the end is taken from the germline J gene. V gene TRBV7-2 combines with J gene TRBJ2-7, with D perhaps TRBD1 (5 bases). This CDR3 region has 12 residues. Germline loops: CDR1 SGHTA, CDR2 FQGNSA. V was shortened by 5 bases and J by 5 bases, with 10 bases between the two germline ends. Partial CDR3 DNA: TGTGCCAGCAGCCCACAGGCCCACGAG. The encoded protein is CASSPQAHE. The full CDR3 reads CASSPQAHEQYF.

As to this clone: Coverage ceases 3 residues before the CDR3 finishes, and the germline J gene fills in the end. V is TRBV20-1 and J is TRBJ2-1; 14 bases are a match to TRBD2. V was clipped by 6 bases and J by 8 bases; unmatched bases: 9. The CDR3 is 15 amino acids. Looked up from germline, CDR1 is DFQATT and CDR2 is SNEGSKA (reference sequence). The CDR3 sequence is CSAPWGLAGVDEQFF. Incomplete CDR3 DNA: TGCAGTGCCCCATGGGGACTAGCGGGAGTGGATGAG.

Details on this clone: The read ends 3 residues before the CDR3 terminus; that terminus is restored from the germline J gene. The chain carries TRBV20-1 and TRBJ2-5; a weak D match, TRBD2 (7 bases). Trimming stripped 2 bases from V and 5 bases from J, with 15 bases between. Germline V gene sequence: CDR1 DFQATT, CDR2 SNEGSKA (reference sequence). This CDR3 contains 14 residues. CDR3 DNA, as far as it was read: TGCAGTGCTAGATCCGGGGGGCAGGGGGAGACC. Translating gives CSARSGGQGET. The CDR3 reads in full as CSARSGGQGETQYF.

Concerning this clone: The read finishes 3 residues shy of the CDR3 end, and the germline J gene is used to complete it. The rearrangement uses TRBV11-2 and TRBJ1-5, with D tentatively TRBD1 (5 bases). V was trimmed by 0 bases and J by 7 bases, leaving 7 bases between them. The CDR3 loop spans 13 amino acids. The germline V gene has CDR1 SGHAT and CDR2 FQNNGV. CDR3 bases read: TGTGCCAGCAGCTTAGAGGGGGGGCAGCCC. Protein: CASSLEGGQP. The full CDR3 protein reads CASSLEGGQPQHF.

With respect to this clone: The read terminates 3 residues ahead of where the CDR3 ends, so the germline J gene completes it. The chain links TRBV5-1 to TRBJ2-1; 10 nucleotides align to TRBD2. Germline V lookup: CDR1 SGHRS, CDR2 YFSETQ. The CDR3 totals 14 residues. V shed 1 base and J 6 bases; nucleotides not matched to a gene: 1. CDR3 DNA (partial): TGCGCCAGCAGCTTGACTAGCGGGATCAATGAG. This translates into CASSLTSGINE. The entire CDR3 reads CASSLTSGINEQFF.

The CDR3 DNA, read in part, is TGTGCCAGCTCGCGCGGCGGATTGAACACTGAA. This encodes CASSRGGLNTE. The whole CDR3 reads CASSRGGLNTEAFF. The chain employs TRBV7-9 and TRBJ1-1; no clear D. The observed sequence ends 3 residues before the CDR3 terminus, with the missing tail filled in from the germline J gene. The CDR3 covers 14 residues. CDR1 is SEHNR and CDR2 is FQNEAQ in the germline V gene (reference sequence). Trimming cost V 8 bases and J 0 bases, with 13 bases left between them.

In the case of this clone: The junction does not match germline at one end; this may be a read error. CDR3 in amino acids: CVSSRTSDKYNEQFF. The covered CDR3 bases are TGTGTCAGTAGCCGGACTAGCGATAAATACAATGAG. The chain employs TRBV19 and TRBJ2-1; 9 bases fit TRBD2. The read terminates 3 residues ahead of where the CDR3 ends, so the germline J gene completes it. The CDR3 covers 15 residues. The V gene's germline CDR1 is LNHDA and CDR2 SQIVND (reference sequence). Supplemented by reference TRBV19 and TRBJ2-1, the full variable domain reads DGGITQSPKYLFRKEGQNVTLSCEQNLNHDAMYWYRQDPGQGLRLIYYSQIVNDFQKGDIAEGYSVSREKKESFPLTVTSAQKNPTAFYLCVSSRTSDKYNEQFFGPGTRLTVL.

CDR3 amino acids: CSASGRGTKDHEQYF. Incomplete CDR3 DNA: TGCAGTGCTTCGGGCCGCGGGACTAAAGACCACGAG. The chain is built from TRBV20-1 and TRBJ2-7; 7 bases are shared with TRBD2. The CDR3 end falls 3 residues outside the read, so it is completed with the germline J gene. V trimming: 5 bases; J trimming: 5 bases; junction bases outside the gene matches: 15. Per the germline V gene, CDR1 is DFQATT and CDR2 is SNEGSKA (reference sequence). The CDR3 is 15 residues long.

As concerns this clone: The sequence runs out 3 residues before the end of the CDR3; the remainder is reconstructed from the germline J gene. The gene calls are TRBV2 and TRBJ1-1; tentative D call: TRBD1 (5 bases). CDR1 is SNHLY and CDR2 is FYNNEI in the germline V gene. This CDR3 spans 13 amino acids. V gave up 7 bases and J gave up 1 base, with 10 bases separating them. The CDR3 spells CASITGGNTEAFF. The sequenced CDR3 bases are TGTGCCAGCATCACCGGGGGGAACACTGAA.

The CDR3 reads CASSLLLASTGELFF. CDR3 DNA (partial): TGTGCCAGCAGCTTATTACTAGCGAGCACCGGGGAG. The V call is TRBV7-2, the J call TRBJ2-2; 7 bases fit TRBD2. The CDR3 end is not reached by the read, which stops 3 residues before it; the germline J gene fills it in. With 2 bases clipped from V and 4 bases from J, the junction kept 4 bases outside the gene matches. Looked up from germline, CDR1 is SGHTA and CDR2 is FQGNSA. The CDR3 is 15 residues long.

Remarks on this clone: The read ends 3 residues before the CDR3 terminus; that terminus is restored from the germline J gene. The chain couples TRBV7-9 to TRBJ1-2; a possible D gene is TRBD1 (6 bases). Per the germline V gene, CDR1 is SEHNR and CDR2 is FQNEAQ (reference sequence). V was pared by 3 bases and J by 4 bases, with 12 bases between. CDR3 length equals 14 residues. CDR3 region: CASSLSTDSYGYTF. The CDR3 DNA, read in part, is TGTGCCAGCAGCTTGTCGACGGACAGCTATGGC.

The part of the CDR3 DNA that was read is TGTGCCAGCAGTGACAGCTTCGGGGGTGGAGAGACC. This translates into CASSDSFGGGET. The entire CDR3 reads CASSDSFGGGETQYF. V gene TRBV6-1 combines with J gene TRBJ2-5; D might be TRBD2 (6 bases). The CDR3 end falls 3 residues outside the read, so it is completed with the germline J gene. Trimming removed 3 bases at V and 4 bases at J, with 15 bases between. The CDR3 consists of 15 residues. Germline-derived CDR1 and CDR2 are MNHNS and SASEGT.

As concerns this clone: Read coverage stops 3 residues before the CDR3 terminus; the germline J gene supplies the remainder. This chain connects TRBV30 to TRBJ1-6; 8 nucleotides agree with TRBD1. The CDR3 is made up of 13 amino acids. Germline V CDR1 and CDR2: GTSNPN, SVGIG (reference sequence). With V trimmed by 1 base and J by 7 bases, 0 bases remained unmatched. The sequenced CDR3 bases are TGTGCCTGGAGTGGGACAGGGAATTCACCC. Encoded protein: CAWSGTGNSP. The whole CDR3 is CAWSGTGNSPLHF.

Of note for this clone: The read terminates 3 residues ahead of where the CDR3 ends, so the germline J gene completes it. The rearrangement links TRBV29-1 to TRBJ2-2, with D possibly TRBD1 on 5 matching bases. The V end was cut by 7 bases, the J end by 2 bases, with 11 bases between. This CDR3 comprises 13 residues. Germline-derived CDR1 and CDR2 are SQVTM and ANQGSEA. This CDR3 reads CSGLTVNTGELFF. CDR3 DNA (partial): TGCAGCGGACTGACAGTTAACACCGGGGAG.

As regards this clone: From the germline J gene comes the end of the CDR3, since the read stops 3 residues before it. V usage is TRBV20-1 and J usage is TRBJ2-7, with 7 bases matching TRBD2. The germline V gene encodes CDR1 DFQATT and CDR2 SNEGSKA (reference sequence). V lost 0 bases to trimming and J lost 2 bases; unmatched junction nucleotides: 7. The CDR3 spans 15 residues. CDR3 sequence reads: CSARDFRDYTYEQYF. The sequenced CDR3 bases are TGCAGTGCTAGAGATTTCCGGGACTACACCTACGAG.

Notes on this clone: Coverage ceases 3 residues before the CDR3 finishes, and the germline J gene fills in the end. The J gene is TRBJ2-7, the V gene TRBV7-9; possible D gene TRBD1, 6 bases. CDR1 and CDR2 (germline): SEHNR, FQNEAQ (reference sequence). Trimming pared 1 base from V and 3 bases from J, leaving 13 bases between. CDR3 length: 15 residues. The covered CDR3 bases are TGTGCCAGCAGCTTAGAGCCAGGGGCCTGCTACGAG. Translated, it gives CASSLEPGACYE. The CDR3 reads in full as CASSLEPGACYEQYF.

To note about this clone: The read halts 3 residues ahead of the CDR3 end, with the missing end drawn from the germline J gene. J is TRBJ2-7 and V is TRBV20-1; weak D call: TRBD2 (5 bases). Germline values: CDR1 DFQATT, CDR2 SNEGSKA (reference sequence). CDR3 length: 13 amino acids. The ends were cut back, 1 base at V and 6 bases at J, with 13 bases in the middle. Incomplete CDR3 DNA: TGCAGTGCTAGAGCAGGACCCCGGGGCGAG. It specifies CSARAGPRGE. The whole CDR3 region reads CSARAGPRGEQYF.

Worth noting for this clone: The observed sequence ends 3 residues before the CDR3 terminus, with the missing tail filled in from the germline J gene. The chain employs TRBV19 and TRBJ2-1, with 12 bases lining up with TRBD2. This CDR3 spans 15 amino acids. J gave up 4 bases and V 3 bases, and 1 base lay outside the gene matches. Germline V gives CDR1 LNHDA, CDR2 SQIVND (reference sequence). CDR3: CASSMTSGSYNEQFF. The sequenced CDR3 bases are TGTGCCAGTAGTATGACTAGCGGGAGTTACAATGAG.

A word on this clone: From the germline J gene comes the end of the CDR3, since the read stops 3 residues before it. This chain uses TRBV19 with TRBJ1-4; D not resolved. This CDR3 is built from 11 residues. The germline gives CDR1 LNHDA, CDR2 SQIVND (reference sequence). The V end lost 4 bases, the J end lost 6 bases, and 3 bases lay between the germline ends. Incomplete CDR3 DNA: TGTGCCAGTAGTACTTATGAAAAA. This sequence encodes CASSTYEK. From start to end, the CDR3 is CASSTYEKLFF.

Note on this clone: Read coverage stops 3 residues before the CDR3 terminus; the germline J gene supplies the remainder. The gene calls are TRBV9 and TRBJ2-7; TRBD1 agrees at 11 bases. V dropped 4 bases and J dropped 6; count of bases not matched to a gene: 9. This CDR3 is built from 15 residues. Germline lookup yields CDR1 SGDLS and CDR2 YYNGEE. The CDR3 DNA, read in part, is TGTGCCAGCAGCCCGCGGACAGGGGGCTCGGGCGAG. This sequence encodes CASSPRTGGSGE. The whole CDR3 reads CASSPRTGGSGEQYF.